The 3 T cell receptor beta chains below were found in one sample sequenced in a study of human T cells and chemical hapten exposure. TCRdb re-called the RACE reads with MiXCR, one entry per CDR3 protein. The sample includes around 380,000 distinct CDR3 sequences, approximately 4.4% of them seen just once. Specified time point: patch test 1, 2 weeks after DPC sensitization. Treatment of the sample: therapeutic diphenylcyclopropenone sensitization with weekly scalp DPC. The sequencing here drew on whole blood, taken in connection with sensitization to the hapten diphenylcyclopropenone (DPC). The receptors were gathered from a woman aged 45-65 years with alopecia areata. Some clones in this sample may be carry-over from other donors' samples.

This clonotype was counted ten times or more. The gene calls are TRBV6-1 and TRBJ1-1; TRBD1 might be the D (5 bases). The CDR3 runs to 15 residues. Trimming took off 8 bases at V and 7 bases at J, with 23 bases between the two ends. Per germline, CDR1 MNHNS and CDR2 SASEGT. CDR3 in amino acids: CASFEGRRMVGEAFF. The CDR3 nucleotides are TGTGCCAGCTTCGAGGGACGCCGGATGGTGGGTGAAGCTTTCTTT.

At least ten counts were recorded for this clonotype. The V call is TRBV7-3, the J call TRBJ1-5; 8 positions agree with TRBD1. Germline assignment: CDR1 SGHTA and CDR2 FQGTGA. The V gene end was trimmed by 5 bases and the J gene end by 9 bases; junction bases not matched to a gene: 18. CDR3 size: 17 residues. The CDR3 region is CASSQLQNTGGVGPQHF. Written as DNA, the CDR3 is TGTGCCAGCAGCCAACTGCAGAACACAGGGGGGGTAGGGCCCCAGCATTTT.

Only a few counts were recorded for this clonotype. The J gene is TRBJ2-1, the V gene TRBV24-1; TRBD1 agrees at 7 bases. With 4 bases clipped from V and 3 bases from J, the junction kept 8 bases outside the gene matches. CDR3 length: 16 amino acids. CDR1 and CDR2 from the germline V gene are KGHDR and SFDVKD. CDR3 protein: CATSEDRRHNYNEQFF. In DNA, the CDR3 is TGTGCCACCAGTGAGGACAGGAGGCATAACTACAATGAGCAGTTCTTC.